Reported below is one T cell receptor beta chain. Its matching antigen is unknown. Time point noted: blood 2 weeks post-SBRT. The treatment: 15 Gy SBRT to primary tumor, nephrectomy 4 weeks later. This CDR3 has 14 residues. CDR1 and CDR2 from the germline V gene are SGHAT and FQNNGV. The trim removed 3 bases at V and 8 bases at J, leaving 5 bases unmatched. This sample is part of a study of radiation and T cells in renal cell carcinoma. Whole-study context: Nephrectomy followed 15 Gy stereotactic body radiation by 4 weeks.

Libraries were prepared by immunoSEQ multiplex PCR; TCRdb keeps only in-frame clonotypes and omits some of them. The sample has 60,000 to 80,000 clones; 82% are singletons. Whole-study results and caveats: Pretreatment tumor biopsies were lacking, so baseline clonotypes are unknown.

This TCR was recovered from a man aged 55 to 70 with renal cell carcinoma. J is TRBJ2-3 and V is TRBV11-2; 10 bases align to TRBD1. Sequences were derived from blood, sampled from a patient whose treatment included radiotherapy and nephrectomy. CDR3 sequence (DNA): TGTGCCAGCAGCTTGCGGGACAGGGGCGTTACGCAGTATTTT. It specifies CASSLRDRGVTQYF.